This T cell receptor beta chain was observed in a study of blood T cell repertoires in COVID-19. Study at large: Spain, Italy and the United States supplied samples that represented acute and convalescent COVID-19. Nucleic acid was either cDNA or gDNA, and it came from T cells, B-cell-depleted T cells, or PBMCs.

This CDR3 is 18 amino acids long. Trimming cost V 4 bases and J 0 bases, with 19 bases left between them. Germline CDR1 and CDR2: SQVTM and ANQGSEA. As handled by the study authors: Estimated nucleated cell counts came from reference gene primer amplification. Profiled with immunoSEQ multiplex PCR; TCRdb holds only in-frame clones, not every one. The V and J calls and clone size come from that table; D and trimming were worked out from the DNA. The sample contains around 250,000 clones, approximately 90% of which appear only once. The sample consisted of peripheral blood. This clonotype originated in a man between 25 and 39 years old who had recovered from COVID-19. The V call is TRBV29-1, the J call TRBJ2-6, with D possibly being TRBD1 (6 bases). The CDR3 DNA reads as TGCAGCGTTGTGGGATTGGACAGACAAATCTCTGGGGCCAACGTCCTGACTTTC. This sequence encodes CSVVGLDRQISGANVLTF.